This T cell receptor (beta chain) emerged from a study of T cell responses to AZD1222 COVID-19 vaccine. Notes on the study in general: Researchers report vaccine-associated CD4 TCRs spanning spike, with dominance at 160-218 and 743-854. Two AZD1222 administrations were followed by greater Spike-specific TCR breadth and depth. Females made up more of the donors, who were largely white British, and clonal diversity may have come out too low.

Clones were read by immunoSEQ multiplex PCR, and TCRdb kept only the in-frame ones, dropping some. The table records more than 85,000 clones, 85% to 90% of them present only once. A note on this clone: Its target is unknown.

Germline assignment: CDR1 SGHRS and CDR2 YFSETQ. Trimming removed 4 bases from V and 2 bases from J, with 13 bases in between. The CDR3 is 14 residues long. The V gene is TRBV5-1, the J gene TRBJ2-7; TRBD2 might be the D (6 bases). This specimen consisted of peripheral blood, obtained on day 0 of AZD1222 vaccination. The receptor's source is an adult in good health. The chain's CDR3 is CASSLGTLTYEQYF. CDR3 bases: TGCGCCAGCAGCCTCGGGACTTTAACCTACGAGCAGTACTTC.